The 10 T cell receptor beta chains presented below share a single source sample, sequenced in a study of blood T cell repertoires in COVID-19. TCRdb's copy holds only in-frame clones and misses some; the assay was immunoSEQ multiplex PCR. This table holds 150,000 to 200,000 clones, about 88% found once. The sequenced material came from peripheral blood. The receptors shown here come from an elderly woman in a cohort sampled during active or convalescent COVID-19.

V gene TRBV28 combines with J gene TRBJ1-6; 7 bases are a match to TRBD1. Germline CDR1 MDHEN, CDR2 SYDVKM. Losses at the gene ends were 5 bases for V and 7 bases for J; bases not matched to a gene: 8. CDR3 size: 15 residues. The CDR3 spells CASSLGGTVNSPLHF. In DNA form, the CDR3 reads TGTGCCAGCAGTCTAGGCGGGACAGTCAATTCACCCCTCCACTTT.

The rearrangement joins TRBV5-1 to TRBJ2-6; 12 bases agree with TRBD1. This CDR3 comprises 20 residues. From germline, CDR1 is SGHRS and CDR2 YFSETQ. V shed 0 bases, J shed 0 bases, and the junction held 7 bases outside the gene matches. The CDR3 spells CASSLAGTGGVYSGANVLTF. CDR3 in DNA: TGCGCCAGCAGCTTGGCCGGGACAGGGGGCGTATACTCTGGGGCCAACGTCCTGACTTTC.

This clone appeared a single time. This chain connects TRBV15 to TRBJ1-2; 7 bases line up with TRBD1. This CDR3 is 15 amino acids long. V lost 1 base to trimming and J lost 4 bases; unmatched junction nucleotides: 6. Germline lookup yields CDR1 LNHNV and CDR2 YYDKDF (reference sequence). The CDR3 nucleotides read TGTGCCACCAGCAGAGCCCTACAGGGGTTCTATGGCTACACCTTC. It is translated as CATSRALQGFYGYTF.

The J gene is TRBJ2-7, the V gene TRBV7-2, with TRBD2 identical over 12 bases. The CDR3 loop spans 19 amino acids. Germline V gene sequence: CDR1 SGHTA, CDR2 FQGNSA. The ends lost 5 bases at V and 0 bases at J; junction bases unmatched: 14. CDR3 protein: CASSTQLAGGLQSSYEQYF. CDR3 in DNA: TGTGCCAGCAGCACTCAACTAGCGGGGGGACTCCAGAGCTCCTACGAGCAGTACTTC.

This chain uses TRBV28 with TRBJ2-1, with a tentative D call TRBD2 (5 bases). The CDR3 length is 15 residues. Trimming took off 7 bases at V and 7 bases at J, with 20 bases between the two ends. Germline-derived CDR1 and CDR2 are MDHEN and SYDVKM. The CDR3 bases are TGTGCCAGCAAGAAGGAGGTTGTGGTCTGGAATGAGCAGTTCTTC. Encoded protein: CASKKEVVVWNEQFF.

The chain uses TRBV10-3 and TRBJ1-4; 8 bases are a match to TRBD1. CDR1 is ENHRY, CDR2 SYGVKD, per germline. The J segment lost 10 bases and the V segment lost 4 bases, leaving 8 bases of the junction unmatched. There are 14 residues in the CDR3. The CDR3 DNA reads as TGTGCCATCAGTGCGGACAGGGATTTCGCAAAACTGTTTTTT. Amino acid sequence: CAISADRDFAKLFF.

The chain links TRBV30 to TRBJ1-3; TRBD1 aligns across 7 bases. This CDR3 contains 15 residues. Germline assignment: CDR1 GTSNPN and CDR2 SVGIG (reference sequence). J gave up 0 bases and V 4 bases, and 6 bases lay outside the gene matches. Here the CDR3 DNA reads TGTGCCTGGACCATGGACAGGAACTCTGGAAACACCATATATTTT. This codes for CAWTMDRNSGNTIYF.

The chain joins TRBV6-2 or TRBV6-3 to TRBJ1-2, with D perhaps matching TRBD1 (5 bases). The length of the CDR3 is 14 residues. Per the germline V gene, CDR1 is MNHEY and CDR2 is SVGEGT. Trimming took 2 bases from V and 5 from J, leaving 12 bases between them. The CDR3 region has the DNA TGTGCCAGCAGTTACATAGGGGCCAGGTATGGCTACACCTTC. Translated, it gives CASSYIGARYGYTF.

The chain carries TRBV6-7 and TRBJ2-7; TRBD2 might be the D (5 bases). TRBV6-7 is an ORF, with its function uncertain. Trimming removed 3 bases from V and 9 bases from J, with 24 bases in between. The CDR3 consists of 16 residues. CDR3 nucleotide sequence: TGTGCCAGCAGTTATACGGCTAGGCTTGGCGGCGGAGGGCAGTACGTC. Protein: CASSYTARLGGGGQYV.

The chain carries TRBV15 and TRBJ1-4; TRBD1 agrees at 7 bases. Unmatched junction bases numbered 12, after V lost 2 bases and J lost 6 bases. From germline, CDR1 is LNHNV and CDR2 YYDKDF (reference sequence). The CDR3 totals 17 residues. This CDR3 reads CATSRRRTGTAYEKLFF. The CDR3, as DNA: TGTGCCACCAGCAGAAGACGAACCGGGACAGCATATGAAAAACTGTTTTTT. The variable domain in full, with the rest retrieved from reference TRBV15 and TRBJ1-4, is DAMVIQNPRYQVTQFGKPVTLSCSQTLNHNVMYWYQQKSSQAPKLLFHYYDKDFNNEADTPDNFQSRRPNTSFCFLDIRSPGLGDTAMYLCATSRRRTGTAYEKLFFGSGTQLSVL.